One sample yielded the 28 T cell receptor beta chains listed below, sequenced in a study of blood T cell repertoires in COVID-19. Method: immunoSEQ multiplex PCR; TCRdb's copy keeps in-frame clones and lacks some. This sample has a few hundred thousand clones, with around 83% found just once. Specimen: peripheral blood. These receptor sequences come from a woman in her forties who had recovered from COVID-19.

This chain links TRBV5-1 with TRBJ2-2; the D is unclear. The CDR3 is 16 residues long. CDR1 and CDR2 from the germline V gene are SGHRS and YFSETQ. The ends were cut back, 4 bases at V and 6 bases at J, with 19 bases in the middle. The CDR3 region has the DNA TGCGCCAGCAGCGTGGGCACTCCGATTCGGGCCGGGGAGCTGTTTTTT. This codes for CASSVGTPIRAGELFF.

This clone was counted a single time. The CDR3 region is CATSPTGTGINQPQHF. In nucleotides, the CDR3 is TGTGCCACAAGTCCCACCGGGACAGGGATCAATCAGCCCCAGCATTTT. The chain carries TRBV19 and TRBJ1-5; 9 positions agree with TRBD1. Germline V lookup: CDR1 LNHDA, CDR2 SQIVND (reference sequence). This CDR3 is 16 amino acids long. V shed 10 bases and J 3 bases; nucleotides not matched to a gene: 13.

This chain joins TRBV6-2 or TRBV6-3 and TRBJ1-5, with a tentative D call TRBD1 (5 bases). Trimming took 2 bases from V and 7 from J, leaving 18 bases between them. The CDR3 length is 16 residues. CDR1 and CDR2 from the germline V gene are MNHEY and SVGEGT. The CDR3 is CASSYAPQGKAQPQHF. The DNA for the CDR3 is TGTGCCAGCAGTTACGCACCTCAGGGTAAGGCGCAGCCCCAGCATTTT.

Here the CDR3 DNA reads TGTGCCAGCAGCCAAGGCGAGGGTGGCGAGCAGTTCTTC. Amino acids: CASSQGEGGEQFF. The chain recombines TRBV3-1 (or the pseudogene TRBV3-2) with TRBJ2-1, with D maybe TRBD2 (5 bases). Germline lookup yields CDR1 LGHDT and CDR2 YNNKEL (reference sequence). The CDR3 length is 13 residues. Trimming cost V 1 base and J 10 bases, with 11 bases left between them.

The chain recombines TRBV6-2 or TRBV6-3 with TRBJ1-5; the match to TRBD1 covers 11 bases. Losses at the gene ends were 6 bases for V and 5 bases for J; bases not matched to a gene: 6. The CDR3 length is 15 residues. Germline CDR1 reads MNHEY; CDR2 reads SVGEGT. CDR3 nucleotides: TGTGCCAGCAGCCTCGGACAGGGGGCTTATCAGCCCCAGCATTTT. Protein: CASSLGQGAYQPQHF.

The chain is built from TRBV6-2 or TRBV6-3 and TRBJ2-3; possibly TRBD1 for D (6 bases). This CDR3 has 18 residues. Germline CDR1 is MNHEY and CDR2 is SVGEGT. V was pared by 0 bases and J by 2 bases, with 18 bases between. CDR3 DNA: TGTGCCAGCAGTTACTCGTCCCTAACAGGGAAAGTCACAGATACGCAGTATTTT. Translation gives CASSYSSLTGKVTDTQYF.

J is TRBJ2-7 and V is TRBV19; tentatively, D is TRBD1 (7 bases). The germline CDR1 and CDR2 sequences are LNHDA and SQIVND (reference sequence). There are 17 residues in the CDR3. Trimming shortened V by 0 bases and J by 3 bases, and 18 bases separated the two germline ends. CDR3 region: CASSIEGSRDSNYEQYF. The CDR3 nucleotides read TGTGCCAGTAGTATAGAGGGTTCGCGGGACAGTAACTACGAGCAGTACTTC. Supplemented by reference TRBV19 and TRBJ2-7, the full variable domain reads DGGITQSPKYLFRKEGQNVTLSCEQNLNHDAMYWYRQDPGQGLRLIYYSQIVNDFQKGDIAEGYSVSREKKESFPLTVTSAQKNPTAFYLCASSIEGSRDSNYEQYFGPGTRLTVT.

Comments on this clone: An end of the junction does not agree with germline; a read error may underlie this. The genes are TRBV7-2 and TRBJ2-7, with TRBD2 matching 9 bases. The CDR3 runs 14 residues. CDR1 and CDR2 from the germline V gene are SGHTA and FQGNSA. The CDR3 protein is CASNLGVAGGLRDF. CDR3 bases: TGTGCCAGCAACCTTGGGGTCGCGGGGGGGCTGCGGGACTTC.

V gene TRBV7-2 combines with J gene TRBJ2-4; maybe TRBD2 (5 bases). The CDR3 consists of 16 residues. The V gene's germline CDR1 is SGHTA and CDR2 FQGNSA. With 2 bases removed from V and 7 bases from J, the gap between germline ends came to 18 bases. The CDR3 loop reads CASSLYVGKPGNIQYF. The CDR3 DNA reads TGTGCCAGCAGCTTATACGTTGGCAAACCGGGGAACATTCAGTACTTC.

This chain uses TRBV2 with TRBJ2-7; D might be TRBD1 (5 bases). Germline V gene data show CDR1 as SNHLY and CDR2 as FYNNEI. The V end was cut by 6 bases, the J end by 3 bases, with 9 bases between. This CDR3 region has 12 residues. In DNA form, the CDR3 reads TGTGCCAGCAGGACAGACGGCTACGAGCAGTACTTC. Protein product: CASRTDGYEQYF.

This chain joins TRBV3-1 (or the pseudogene TRBV3-2) and TRBJ1-1; D not certain. V was shortened by 0 bases and J by 7 bases, with 6 bases between the two germline ends. This CDR3 has 12 amino acids. Germline V gene sequence: CDR1 LGHDT, CDR2 YNNKEL (reference sequence). CDR3 sequence: CASSQDIDEAFF. The CDR3 DNA reads as TGTGCCAGCAGCCAAGATATAGATGAAGCTTTCTTT.

The table lists this clone with a count of one. V usage is TRBV7-2 and J usage is TRBJ1-5; D not resolved. Germline V lookup: CDR1 SGHTA, CDR2 FQGNSA. This CDR3 spans 13 amino acids. V was cut by 5 bases and J by 6 bases, with 11 bases left in between. CDR3 protein: CASSPLWSQPQHF. CDR3 in DNA: TGTGCCAGCAGCCCCTTATGGAGTCAGCCCCAGCATTTT.

The rearrangement links TRBV2 to TRBJ2-5, with TRBD2 matching 8 bases. CDR3 length: 16 amino acids. Losses at the gene ends were 5 bases for V and 5 bases for J; bases not matched to a gene: 13. Germline CDR1 is SNHLY and CDR2 is FYNNEI. This chain's CDR3 is CASSSVTGTSGETQYF. CDR3 DNA: TGTGCCAGCAGTTCAGTAACCGGGACTAGTGGGGAGACCCAGTACTTC.

This clone was observed a handful of times. This chain links TRBV6-5 with TRBJ1-6, with 8 nucleotides matching TRBD1. Germline trimming cut 0 bases from V and 7 bases from J; bases unmatched to any gene: 2. From germline, CDR1 is MNHEY and CDR2 SVGAGI. The CDR3 covers 15 residues. CDR3 region: CASSYSNRGNSPLHF. The CDR3 DNA follows: TGTGCCAGCAGTTACTCGAACAGGGGGAATTCACCCCTCCACTTT.

The V and J genes are TRBV5-4 and TRBJ2-7, with TRBD1 matching over 8 bases. CDR1 and CDR2 (germline): SGHNT, YYREEE (reference sequence). The length of the CDR3 is 17 residues. The V and J ends lost 0 bases and 1 base, in that order; junction bases with no gene match: 9. DNA for the CDR3: TGTGCCAGCAGCTTGGGTGACTGGACAGGGTGGTCCTACGAGCAGTACTTC. It specifies CASSLGDWTGWSYEQYF.

The V and J genes are TRBV7-2 and TRBJ2-5; 7 bases fit TRBD2. J lost 5 bases, V lost 1 base, and 7 bases had no gene match. This CDR3 has 15 amino acids. In germline, CDR1 is SGHTA, CDR2 FQGNSA. The CDR3 nucleotides read TGTGCCAGCAGCTTAGTAACTAGCGATAGCGAGACCCAGTACTTC. It specifies CASSLVTSDSETQYF.

The V call is TRBV19, the J call TRBJ2-7; 9 bases align to TRBD1. The CDR3 loop spans 18 amino acids. Germline trimming cut 0 bases from V and 2 bases from J; bases unmatched to any gene: 11. The V gene's germline CDR1 is LNHDA and CDR2 SQIVND (reference sequence). CDR3 protein: CASSIDLNHGTGTYEQYF. In nucleotides, the CDR3 is TGTGCCAGTAGTATAGATCTCAACCACGGGACAGGGACCTACGAGCAGTACTTC.

The chain uses TRBV6-2 or TRBV6-3 and TRBJ2-3, with a weak D call TRBD2 (5 bases). Germline V gives CDR1 MNHEY, CDR2 SVGEGT. This CDR3 is 15 amino acids long. V lost 2 bases and J lost 2, with 11 bases in between. The CDR3 sequence is CASSYAGAVTDTQYF. Written as DNA, the CDR3 is TGTGCCAGCAGTTACGCGGGCGCGGTCACAGATACGCAGTATTTT.

This chain joins TRBV29-1 and TRBJ2-1, with 10 bases identical to TRBD2. J gave up 4 bases and V 6 bases, and 3 bases lay outside the gene matches. Germline-derived CDR1 and CDR2 are SQVTM and ANQGSEA. The CDR3 is 13 residues long. As DNA, the CDR3 is TGCAGCGTCCAGACTAGCGGGTACAATGAGCAGTTCTTC. It encodes CSVQTSGYNEQFF.

In its sample, this clone was seen a few times. The CDR3 loop is CASSRPERGSFNTGELFF. CDR3 coding DNA: TGTGCCAGCAGCCGACCCGAGCGGGGTAGCTTTAACACCGGGGAGCTGTTTTTT. The chain has TRBV5-4 and TRBJ2-2, with 7 bases that match TRBD2. Germline trimming cut 4 bases from V and 2 bases from J; bases unmatched to any gene: 14. There are 18 residues in the CDR3. Germline-derived CDR1 and CDR2 are SGHNT and YYREEE (reference sequence).

The CDR3 coding sequence is TGTGCCATCAGTCAACCCCCAGGGACAGGGAGTAACAATGAGCAGTTCTTC. Protein: CAISQPPGTGSNNEQFF. This chain uses TRBV10-3 with TRBJ2-1, with TRBD1 matching over 9 bases. CDR3 length equals 17 residues. The V gene end was trimmed by 5 bases and the J gene end by 5 bases; junction bases not matched to a gene: 13. Per germline, CDR1 ENHRY and CDR2 SYGVKD.

This chain uses TRBV5-1 with TRBJ2-7; no clear D. Germline V gene sequence: CDR1 SGHRS, CDR2 YFSETQ. Trimming pared 4 bases from V and 6 bases from J, leaving 14 bases between. CDR3 length: 13 amino acids. Written as DNA, the CDR3 is TGCGCCAGCAGCCGTGCCCAGGAAGGCGAGCAGTACTTC. It is translated as CASSRAQEGEQYF.

The V and J genes are TRBV6-6 and TRBJ2-7; 8 bases fit TRBD2. Germline V lookup: CDR1 MNHNY, CDR2 SVGAGI (reference sequence). The CDR3 runs to 16 residues. J was trimmed by 2 bases and V by 8 bases; bases with no gene match: 14. CDR3 residues: CASLGGAGKQPYEQYF. The CDR3, as DNA: TGTGCCAGCCTCGGGGGGGCGGGGAAGCAACCCTACGAGCAGTACTTC.

The genes are TRBV3-1 (or the pseudogene TRBV3-2) and TRBJ2-7; D ambiguous. V lost 2 bases, J lost 4 bases, and 9 bases lay in between. Looked up from germline, CDR1 is LGHDT and CDR2 is YNNKEL (reference sequence). CDR3 size: 13 residues. CDR3 sequence: CASSQLLFYEQYF. The CDR3 region has the DNA TGTGCCAGCAGCCAACTCCTCTTTTACGAGCAGTACTTC.

The chain recombines TRBV19 with TRBJ1-5; possibly TRBD1 for D (5 bases). This CDR3 region has 13 residues. The V end was cut by 2 bases, the J end by 5 bases, with 7 bases between. CDR1 is LNHDA, CDR2 SQIVND, per germline (reference sequence). Written as DNA, the CDR3 is TGTGCCAGTAGTATACTAGGGGATCAGCCCCAGCATTTT. Its translation: CASSILGDQPQHF.

The chain has TRBV5-4 and TRBJ1-2; D is uncertain. V was shortened by 2 bases and J by 0 bases, with 5 bases between the two germline ends. The CDR3 totals 13 residues. Germline assignment: CDR1 SGHNT and CDR2 YYREEE (reference sequence). CDR3 residues: CASSLESNYGYTF. The CDR3 DNA is TGTGCCAGCAGCTTAGAGTCTAACTATGGCTACACCTTC.

The chain combines TRBV3-1 (or the pseudogene TRBV3-2) with TRBJ2-7; maybe TRBD2 (6 bases). V was cut by 0 bases and J by 4 bases, with 10 bases left in between. The germline V gene encodes CDR1 LGHDT and CDR2 YNNKEL (reference sequence). This CDR3 region has 14 residues. CDR3 region: CASSQDQTSYEQYF. The CDR3 DNA sequence: TGTGCCAGCAGCCAAGATCAGACTAGTTACGAGCAGTACTTC.

The chain uses TRBV11-2 and TRBJ2-5; a weak D match, TRBD2 (5 bases). This CDR3 is 14 amino acids long. Trimming took off 6 bases at V and 2 bases at J, with 13 bases between the two ends. Germline V gene lookup returns CDR1 SGHAT and CDR2 FQNNGV. This chain's CDR3 is CASRRPGRQETQYF. As DNA, the CDR3 is TGTGCCAGCAGAAGACCGGGAAGACAAGAGACCCAGTACTTC. Combining the CDR3 with reference TRBV11-2 and TRBJ2-5 gives the whole variable domain EAGVAQSPRYKIIEKRQSVAFWCNPISGHATLYWYQQILGQGPKLLIQFQNNGVVDDSQLPKDRFSAERLKGVDSTLKIQPAKLEDSAVYLCASRRPGRQETQYFGPGTRLLVL.